This T cell receptor (beta chain) emerged from a study of cytomegalovirus exposure and HLA in healthy donors. Study findings and constraints: An analysis that came later showed most CMV-associated TCR beta chains appearing HLA-restricted.

V was trimmed by 4 bases and J by 2 bases, leaving 22 bases between them. The CDR3 has 19 residues. The V gene's germline CDR1 is SGHRS and CDR2 YFSETQ. On this clone: Its antigen is still unknown.

The PCR used 60 Vbeta and 13 Jbeta primers. Profiled with immunoSEQ multiplex PCR; TCRdb holds only in-frame clones, not every one. The sample includes about 230,000 clones, just under 85% seen only once; the top ten take 0.58%. Sequenced: PBMCs. The V and J genes are TRBV5-1 and TRBJ1-6; no reliable D call. The sequence derives from a woman in her 40s in good health and CMV-seronegative. CDR3 sequence reads: CASSPFGLSGSTYNSPLHF. The CDR3 DNA sequence: TGCGCCAGCAGCCCCTTTGGGCTGTCTGGGAGCACCTATAATTCACCCCTCCACTTT. Together with reference TRBV5-1 and TRBJ1-6, the CDR3 gives the full variable domain: KAGVTQTPRYLIKTRGQQVTLSCSPISGHRSVSWYQQTPGQGLQFLFEYFSETQRNKGNFPGRFSGRQFSNSRSEMNVSTLELGDSALYLCASSPFGLSGSTYNSPLHFGNGTRLTVT.